Each of the 18 T cell receptor beta chains below was sequenced from the same sample in a study of identical twins. TCRdb processed the 5' RACE reads anew with MiXCR; each CDR3 protein has one entry. The repertoire includes approximately 600,000 distinct CDR3 sequences, 7.1% of them detected once, and around 1.6% sits in the top ten. The same sample was also used in a study of yellow fever vaccine responses in identical twins.

Sequencing was done on a sample of PBMCs. The receptors originated from a young woman in good health.

The chain carries TRBV15 and TRBJ2-1; perhaps TRBD2 as D (6 bases). Germline V gene sequence: CDR1 LNHNV, CDR2 YYDKDF (reference sequence). V was pared by 5 bases and J by 4 bases, with 12 bases between. This CDR3 is built from 14 residues. The CDR3 loop is CATSGGTYYNEQFF. CDR3 DNA sequence: TGTGCCACCAGCGGTGGGACTTATTACAATGAGCAGTTCTTC. Variable domain in full (rest from reference TRBV15 and TRBJ2-1): DAMVIQNPRYQVTQFGKPVTLSCSQTLNHNVMYWYQQKSSQAPKLLFHYYDKDFNNEADTPDNFQSRRPNTSFCFLDIRSPGLGDTAMYLCATSGGTYYNEQFFGPGTRLTVL.

This sequence joins TRBV19 and TRBJ2-3, with TRBD2 matching 10 bases. With V trimmed by 5 bases and J by 0 bases, 2 bases remained unmatched. The CDR3 is made up of 15 amino acids. CDR1 and CDR2 (germline): LNHDA, SQIVND (reference sequence). The CDR3 DNA sequence: TGTGCCAGTAGTGTGACTAGCGGGAGCACAGATACGCAGTATTTT. It yields the protein CASSVTSGSTDTQYF.

V gene TRBV7-6 combines with J gene TRBJ2-3, with no clear D. The CDR3 has 17 amino acids. In germline, CDR1 is SGHVS, CDR2 FNYEAQ. V was shortened by 0 bases and J by 5 bases, with 18 bases between the two germline ends. The CDR3 bases are TGTGCCAGCAGCTTAGCGGTCTCAAAAAATGTACTAGATACGCAGTATTTT. Amino acids: CASSLAVSKNVLDTQYF. Combining the CDR3 with reference TRBV7-6 and TRBJ2-3 gives the whole variable domain GAGVSQSPRYKVTKRGQDVALRCDPISGHVSLYWYRQALGQGPEFLTYFNYEAQQDKSGLPNDRFSAERPEGSISTLTIQRTEQRDSAMYRCASSLAVSKNVLDTQYFGPGTRLTVL.

The rearrangement joins TRBV2 to TRBJ1-1; 8 nucleotides align to TRBD1. The CDR3 consists of 17 residues. Germline CDR1 is SNHLY and CDR2 is FYNNEI. J was trimmed by 1 base and V by 1 base; bases with no gene match: 8. CDR3 residues: CASSEVSDRVGNTEAFF. The CDR3 nucleotides are TGTGCCAGCAGTGAAGTCTCGGACAGGGTTGGGAACACTGAAGCTTTCTTT.

This clonotype was picked up many times. This chain links TRBV10-3 with TRBJ2-7; TRBD1 or TRBD2 may be the D gene (5 bases each). Germline V lookup: CDR1 ENHRY, CDR2 SYGVKD. This CDR3 spans 13 amino acids. V was pared by 0 bases and J by 2 bases, with 5 bases between. The CDR3 reads CAISESGAYEQYF. The CDR3 DNA is TGTGCCATCAGTGAGTCGGGGGCCTACGAGCAGTACTTC.

The rearrangement joins TRBV7-2 to TRBJ2-4; D gene uncertain. V dropped 1 base and J dropped 0 bases, with 10 bases sitting between them. Germline CDR1 is SGHTA and CDR2 is FQGNSA. This CDR3 spans 16 amino acids. In DNA, the CDR3 is TGTGCCAGCAGCTTAGATCGGCTCCTAGCCAAAAACATTCAGTACTTC. Protein: CASSLDRLLAKNIQYF.

The DNA of the CDR3 is TGCAGTGCTTTTGGCAATGAGCAGTTCTTC. This translates into CSAFGNEQFF. The chain recombines TRBV20-1 with TRBJ2-1; D remains ambiguous. Germline lookup yields CDR1 DFQATT and CDR2 SNEGSKA (reference sequence). The CDR3 consists of 10 residues. V lost 5 bases and J lost 6, with 5 bases in between.

V is TRBV3-1 and J is TRBJ1-2; D possibly corresponds to TRBD1 (5 bases). This CDR3 has 15 residues. Germline loops: CDR1 LGHDT, CDR2 YNNKEL (reference sequence). The V end was cut by 0 bases, the J end by 4 bases, with 12 bases between. CDR3 sequence (DNA): TGTGCCAGCAGCCAAGAGATCCAGGGTCGCTATGGCTACACCTTC. This codes for CASSQEIQGRYGYTF.

The V gene is TRBV7-2, the J gene TRBJ2-2; D possibly corresponds to TRBD2 (5 bases). This CDR3 has 16 residues. The germline gives CDR1 SGHTA, CDR2 FQGNSA. Trimming cost V 6 bases and J 5 bases, with 19 bases left between them. CDR3 protein: CASRPAWGARTGELFF. CDR3 nucleotide sequence: TGTGCCAGCAGGCCCGCCTGGGGAGCTAGGACCGGGGAGCTGTTTTTT. Based on the CDR3 plus reference TRBV7-2 and TRBJ2-2, the full variable domain is GAGVSQSPSNKVTEKGKDVELRCDPISGHTALYWYRQSLGQGLEFLIYFQGNSAPDKSGLPSDRFSAERTGGSVSTLTIQRTQQEDSAVYLCASRPAWGARTGELFFGEGSRLTVL.

This clonotype was counted only a few times. This chain connects TRBV9 to TRBJ2-5; D might be TRBD1 or TRBD2, each matching 7 bases. V shed 2 bases and J shed 2 bases, with 13 bases lying between them. The CDR3 runs to 15 residues. The germline V gene encodes CDR1 SGDLS and CDR2 YYNGEE. The CDR3 coding sequence is TGTGCCAGCAGCGTGGGAGGGGGCCCTCAAGAGACCCAGTACTTC. Protein: CASSVGGGPQETQYF. Full variable domain (rest looked up from reference TRBV9 and TRBJ2-5): DSGVTQTPKHLITATGQRVTLRCSPRSGDLSVYWYQQSLDQGLQFLIQYYNGEERAKGNILERFSAQQFPDLHSELNLSSLELGDSALYFCASSVGGGPQETQYFGPGTRLLVL.

This clonotype was picked up many times. This chain joins TRBV25-1 and TRBJ2-3; 9 bases are shared with TRBD2. V shed 3 bases and J 1 base; nucleotides not matched to a gene: 8. The CDR3 extends over 17 amino acids. Germline-derived CDR1 and CDR2 are MGHDK and SYGVNS. The chain's CDR3 is CASSEGIAGARTDTQYF. For the CDR3, the DNA is TGTGCCAGCAGTGAGGGTATAGCGGGGGCCCGCACAGATACGCAGTATTTT.

Many counts were recorded for this clonotype. V gene TRBV11-2 combines with J gene TRBJ2-7; 7 nucleotides agree with TRBD2. With V trimmed by 5 bases and J by 5 bases, 9 bases remained unmatched. CDR3 length: 14 amino acids. Germline CDR1 and CDR2: SGHAT and FQNNGV. The CDR3 is CASSPLGGVDEQYV. The CDR3 DNA reads as TGTGCCAGCAGCCCCCTGGGGGGGGTCGACGAGCAGTACGTC.

This clonotype occurred a few times. This chain uses TRBV15 with TRBJ2-7; the D is unclear. The CDR3 spans 15 residues. The V gene's germline CDR1 is LNHNV and CDR2 YYDKDF (reference sequence). V lost 5 bases, J lost 0 bases, and 14 bases lay in between. The CDR3 DNA is TGTGCCACCAGCCCCGAGGAGCCAGGCTCCTACGAGCAGTACTTC. Amino acid sequence: CATSPEEPGSYEQYF.

This clonotype came up many times. V is TRBV7-9 and J is TRBJ2-1; no clear D. The V end was cut by 2 bases, the J end by 7 bases, with 6 bases between. Germline V gene lookup returns CDR1 SEHNR and CDR2 FQNEAQ (reference sequence). This CDR3 comprises 12 residues. The CDR3 bases are TGTGCCAGCAGCTTATCACTGAATGAGCAGTTCTTC. This codes for CASSLSLNEQFF.

This clonotype was counted only a few times. The chain links TRBV24-1 to TRBJ2-3, with D unclear. CDR3 length: 13 amino acids. The germline V and J ends were trimmed by 4 bases and 2 bases, with 6 bases remaining between them. Per germline, CDR1 KGHDR and CDR2 SFDVKD. The CDR3, as DNA: TGTGCCACCAGTGAGGAAATCACAGATACGCAGTATTTT. It specifies CATSEEITDTQYF.

This clonotype was observed many times. The chain employs TRBV7-9 and TRBJ2-3, with D uncertain. Trimming left V 3 bases short and J 5 bases short, with 6 bases between. This CDR3 comprises 12 residues. Germline V gives CDR1 SEHNR, CDR2 FQNEAQ (reference sequence). CDR3 region: CASSFKGDTQYF. In DNA form, the CDR3 reads TGTGCCAGCAGCTTCAAAGGAGATACGCAGTATTTT.

This clonotype was seen a few times. The V and J genes are TRBV20-1 and TRBJ2-7; 7 bases map to TRBD1. The V gene end was trimmed by 3 bases and the J gene end by 0 bases; junction bases not matched to a gene: 2. The germline V gene encodes CDR1 DFQATT and CDR2 SNEGSKA (reference sequence). This CDR3 is built from 13 residues. CDR3 in amino acids: CSASDRDSYEQYF. CDR3 bases: TGCAGTGCTAGTGACAGGGACTCCTACGAGCAGTACTTC.

This clonotype has a count of ten or more. This chain joins TRBV5-1 and TRBJ2-7, with 8 bases matching TRBD2. Germline CDR1 SGHRS, CDR2 YFSETQ. J lost 0 bases, V lost 5 bases, and 7 bases had no gene match. The CDR3 extends over 15 amino acids. The CDR3 DNA reads TGCGCCAGCAGGGCCGGGGGGGGCGTCTCCTACGAGCAGTACTTC. It encodes CASRAGGGVSYEQYF.